These T cell receptor beta chains were read from a single sample in a study of cytomegalovirus exposure and HLA in healthy donors. Here immunoSEQ multiplex PCR was the method, and the copy in TCRdb shows in-frame clones only, minus some. The data show fewer than 200,000 clones, 75% to 90% seen once. The sample taken for sequencing was PBMCs. These receptors originate from a girl aged 2-10 years in good health and CMV-seropositive. The CDR3 runs from the conserved cysteine through the conserved F or W. D genes are given only for firm matches. Where a row states a size, it is once, few, many or the class of an expanded clone; other rows omit it.

v_call: TRBV6-1; j_call: TRBJ2-2; d_call: TRBD2; clone_size: .; cdr3_aa: CASQGLAGVTGELFF; cdr3_nt: TGTGCCAGTCAGGGGCTAGCGGGAGTCACCGGGGAGCTGTTTTTT
v_call: TRBV5-4; j_call: TRBJ2-3; d_call: TRBD2; clone_size: .; cdr3_aa: CASRSLAGGLDTQYF; cdr3_nt: TGTGCCAGCAGATCGCTAGCGGGAGGACTGGATACGCAGTATTTT
v_call: TRBV9; j_call: TRBJ2-2; d_call: TRBD2; clone_size: once; cdr3_aa: CASSVSGRGTGELFF; cdr3_nt: TGTGCCAGCAGCGTAAGCGGGAGGGGCACCGGGGAGCTGTTTTTT
v_call: TRBV2; j_call: TRBJ2-7; d_call: .; clone_size: .; cdr3_aa: CASSDRGTYEQYF; cdr3_nt: TGTGCCAGCAGTGACCGCGGAACCTACGAGCAGTACTTC
v_call: TRBV30; j_call: TRBJ2-1; d_call: .; clone_size: once; cdr3_aa: CAWSTGNGQFF; cdr3_nt: TGTGCCTGGAGTACCGGGAACGGACAGTTCTTC
v_call: TRBV5-1; j_call: TRBJ2-5; d_call: TRBD2; clone_size: .; cdr3_aa: CASSGGLAVGETQYF; cdr3_nt: TGCGCCAGCAGCGGGGGACTAGCGGTAGGAGAGACCCAGTACTTC
v_call: TRBV30; j_call: TRBJ2-1; d_call: .; clone_size: .; cdr3_aa: CASRSSSYNEQFF; cdr3_nt: TGTGCCTCACGAAGTAGCTCCTACAATGAGCAGTTCTTC
v_call: TRBV30; j_call: TRBJ1-5; d_call: .; clone_size: .; cdr3_aa: CAWSAGFSNQPQHF; cdr3_nt: TGTGCCTGGAGTGCGGGGTTTAGCAATCAGCCCCAGCATTTT
v_call: TRBV28; j_call: TRBJ1-1; d_call: .; clone_size: .; cdr3_aa: CASSLYRDAEAFF; cdr3_nt: TGTGCCAGCAGTTTATACAGGGATGCTGAAGCTTTCTTT
v_call: TRBV4-1; j_call: TRBJ1-2; d_call: .; clone_size: .; cdr3_aa: CASTTFPGNPVGYTF; cdr3_nt: TGCGCCAGCACCACATTCCCAGGGAATCCAGTCGGCTACACCTTC
v_call: TRBV7-9; j_call: TRBJ2-5; d_call: .; clone_size: .; cdr3_aa: CASSLEDSQETQYF; cdr3_nt: TGTGCCAGCAGCTTAGAGGACAGCCAAGAGACCCAGTACTTC
v_call: TRBV7-2; j_call: TRBJ2-2; d_call: .; clone_size: .; cdr3_aa: CASSTGWSGELFF; cdr3_nt: TGTGCCAGCAGCACAGGGTGGTCCGGGGAGCTGTTTTTT
v_call: TRBV19; j_call: TRBJ2-5; d_call: TRBD2; clone_size: once; cdr3_aa: CASSWGGEATSAGETQYF; cdr3_nt: TGTGCCAGTAGTTGGGGGGGAGAAGCTACATCCGCAGGAGAGACCCAGTACTTC
v_call: TRBV27; j_call: TRBJ1-3; d_call: TRBD1; clone_size: .; cdr3_aa: CASSSVGQGTGNTIYF; cdr3_nt: TGTGCCAGCAGTTCAGTCGGACAGGGAACTGGAAACACCATATATTTT
v_call: TRBV2; j_call: TRBJ1-1; d_call: TRBD1; clone_size: few; cdr3_aa: CASSEEETGVGTEAFF; cdr3_nt: TGTGCCAGCAGTGAAGAAGAGACAGGGGTTGGCACTGAAGCTTTCTTT
v_call: TRBV27; j_call: TRBJ1-2; d_call: .; clone_size: once; cdr3_aa: CASTSSLGRQIYGYTF; cdr3_nt: TGTGCCAGCACCAGCTCGTTGGGCAGACAAATCTATGGCTACACCTTC
v_call: TRBV9; j_call: TRBJ2-1; d_call: .; clone_size: .; cdr3_aa: CASSVGEFYNEQFF; cdr3_nt: TGTGCCAGCAGCGTAGGGGAGTTTTACAATGAGCAGTTCTTC
v_call: TRBV21-1; j_call: TRBJ1-1; d_call: .; clone_size: .; cdr3_aa: CASSKRDRDTEAFF; cdr3_nt: TGTGCCAGCAGCAAACGAGACAGGGACACTGAAGCTTTCTTT
v_call: TRBV28; j_call: TRBJ2-5; d_call: TRBD1; clone_size: .; cdr3_aa: CASKPWDRGIRLETQYF; cdr3_nt: TGTGCCAGCAAACCCTGGGACAGGGGGATAAGGCTGGAGACCCAGTACTTC
v_call: TRBV4-1; j_call: TRBJ2-5; d_call: TRBD2; clone_size: .; cdr3_aa: CASSQGEGLAGDSDSETQYF; cdr3_nt: TGCGCCAGCAGCCAAGGGGAGGGACTAGCGGGAGATAGCGATTCGGAGACCCAGTACTTC
v_call: TRBV5-1; j_call: TRBJ2-7; d_call: TRBD2; clone_size: .; cdr3_aa: CASSFSGSSYEQYF; cdr3_nt: TGCGCCAGCAGCTTTAGCGGGAGCTCCTACGAGCAGTACTTC
v_call: TRBV28; j_call: TRBJ2-7; d_call: .; clone_size: .; cdr3_aa: CATISGTSYEQYF; cdr3_nt: TGTGCCACCATTTCGGGAACCTCCTACGAGCAGTACTTC
v_call: TRBV30; j_call: TRBJ1-2; d_call: TRBD1; clone_size: once; cdr3_aa: CAWGLQGVYGYTF; cdr3_nt: TGTGCCTGGGGTCTGCAGGGGGTCTATGGCTACACCTTC
v_call: TRBV30; j_call: TRBJ1-3; d_call: .; clone_size: few; cdr3_aa: CAQWARSGGNTIYF; cdr3_nt: TGTGCCCAGTGGGCCCGAAGTGGTGGAAACACCATATATTTT
v_call: TRBV6-4; j_call: TRBJ2-3; d_call: TRBD2; clone_size: medium-sized; cdr3_aa: CASSASGSTDTQYF; cdr3_nt: TGTGCCAGCAGTGCTAGCGGGAGCACAGATACGCAGTATTTT
v_call: TRBV11-3; j_call: TRBJ2-7; d_call: .; clone_size: .; cdr3_aa: CASSLDFAGEQYF; cdr3_nt: TGTGCCAGCAGCTTAGATTTCGCAGGCGAGCAGTACTTC